This T cell receptor (beta chain) is drawn from a study of T cell responses to AZD1222 COVID-19 vaccine. The J segment lost 3 bases and the V segment lost 8 bases, leaving 3 bases of the junction unmatched. The CDR3 loop spans 12 amino acids. Germline V gene lookup returns CDR1 MNHEY and CDR2 SMNVEV (reference sequence). Notes on this clone: The antigen is not known.

Notes on the study in general: Every sample of the repertoires postdated the peak T cell response.

TCRdb's copy holds only in-frame clones and misses some; the assay was immunoSEQ multiplex PCR. In all, the sample yields about 140,000 clones. Sequencing input: peripheral blood. The TCR comes from an adult in good health. The V call is TRBV27, the J call TRBJ2-7, with 8 bases matching TRBD2. The CDR3 region has the DNA TGTGCCAGCTCGGGAGGGGGCTACGAGCAGTACTTC. This encodes CASSGGGYEQYF.